The next 7 T cell receptor beta chains were all read from a single sample in a study of immune characterization of retroperitoneal liposarcoma. MiXCR was run by TCRdb on the PCR reads, yielding one entry per CDR3 protein. Among roughly 3,000 distinct CDR3 sequences listed, over 45% were seen once. The sample comprised tumor tissue. The receptors stem from a male donor with retroperitoneal liposarcoma.

The chain is built from TRBV6-6 and TRBJ1-6; 11 bases fit TRBD1. The CDR3 runs 15 residues. The junction had 6 bases not matched to a gene; V was cut back by 6 bases and J by 8 bases. Germline V gene lookup returns CDR1 MNHNY and CDR2 SVGAGI (reference sequence). The CDR3 region is CASRGQGAGDSPLHF. DNA of the CDR3: TGTGCCAGCAGAGGACAGGGGGCAGGGGATTCACCCCTCCACTTT.

V and J are TRBV4-1 and TRBJ2-1; 7 nucleotides align to TRBD2. Germline loops: CDR1 MGHRA, CDR2 YSYEKL. With V trimmed by 1 base and J by 3 bases, 6 bases remained unmatched. The CDR3 runs 16 residues. The CDR3 sequence is CASSQASGGIYNEQFF. The DNA for the CDR3 is TGCGCCAGCAGCCAAGCATCGGGAGGAATCTACAATGAGCAGTTCTTC.

This clonotype was recorded a few times. The chain has TRBV23-1 and TRBJ2-5; 8 positions match TRBD1. The DNA end is a closer match to TRBJ2-7, so the J assignment may be wrong. TRBV23-1 is placed among ORFs of uncertain function. CDR3 length: 16 amino acids. The CDR3 DNA is TGCGCCAGCAGTCAAACCGCCGGCAGGGGGCAGTACGAGCAGTACTTC. Translating it yields CASSQTAGRGQYEQYF.

This chain links TRBV5-6 with TRBJ2-1; D is ambiguous. Trimming pared 6 bases from V and 10 bases from J, leaving 14 bases between. There are 12 residues in the CDR3. CDR1 and CDR2 (germline): SGHDT, YYEEEE. CDR3 loop: CASTKGPYEQFF. In nucleotides, the CDR3 is TGTGCCAGCACCAAGGGCCCCTACGAGCAGTTCTTC.

The chain links TRBV6-6 to TRBJ2-5; TRBD2 is a possible D gene (6 bases). From germline, CDR1 is MNHNY and CDR2 SVGAGI (reference sequence). V was cut by 1 base and J by 11 bases, with 26 bases left in between. This CDR3 is built from 17 residues. The CDR3 nucleotides read TGTGCCAGCAGTTACTGGGGGACTCGGGGGATTGGAGATGAGCAGTACTTC. This encodes CASSYWGTRGIGDEQYF.

Relative to its sample, this clonotype is medium-sized. The rearrangement uses TRBV6-1 and TRBJ2-2; D not certain. V was pared by 5 bases and J by 6 bases, with 7 bases between. CDR3 size: 12 residues. Germline CDR1 MNHNS, CDR2 SASEGT. The CDR3, as DNA: TGTGCCAGCAGTCCGGTCTCCGGGGAGCTGTTTTTT. As protein: CASSPVSGELFF.

This clonotype was found a few times. V is TRBV6-1 and J is TRBJ2-2; 9 bases line up with TRBD1. Losses at the gene ends were 11 bases for V and 1 base for J; bases not matched to a gene: 2. The CDR3 consists of 13 residues. Germline-derived CDR1 and CDR2 are MNHNS and SASEGT. The CDR3 spells CAGQGRNTGELFF. CDR3 in DNA: TGTGCCGGACAGGGGCGGAACACCGGGGAGCTGTTTTTT.